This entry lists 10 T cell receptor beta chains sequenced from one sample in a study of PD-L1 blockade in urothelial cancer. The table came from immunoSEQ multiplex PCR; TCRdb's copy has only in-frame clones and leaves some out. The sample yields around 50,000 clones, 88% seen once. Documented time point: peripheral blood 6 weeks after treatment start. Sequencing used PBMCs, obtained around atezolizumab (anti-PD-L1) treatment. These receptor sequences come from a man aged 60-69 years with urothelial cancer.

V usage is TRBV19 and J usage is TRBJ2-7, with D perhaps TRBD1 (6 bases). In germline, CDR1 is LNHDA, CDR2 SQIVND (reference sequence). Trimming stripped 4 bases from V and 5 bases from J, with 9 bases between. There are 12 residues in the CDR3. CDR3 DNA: TGTGCCAGTAGTAGACAGGCGAACGAGCAGTACTTC. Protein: CASSRQANEQYF.

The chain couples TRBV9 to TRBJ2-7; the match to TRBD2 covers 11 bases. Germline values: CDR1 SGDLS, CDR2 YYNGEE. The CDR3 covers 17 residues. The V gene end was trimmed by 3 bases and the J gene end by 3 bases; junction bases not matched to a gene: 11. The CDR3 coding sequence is TGTGCCAGCAGCGCCTCCCCCTTACTAGCGGGGGACTACGAGCAGTACTTC. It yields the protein CASSASPLLAGDYEQYF. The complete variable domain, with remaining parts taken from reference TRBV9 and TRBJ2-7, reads DSGVTQTPKHLITATGQRVTLRCSPRSGDLSVYWYQQSLDQGLQFLIQYYNGEERAKGNILERFSAQQFPDLHSELNLSSLELGDSALYFCASSASPLLAGDYEQYFGPGTRLTVT.

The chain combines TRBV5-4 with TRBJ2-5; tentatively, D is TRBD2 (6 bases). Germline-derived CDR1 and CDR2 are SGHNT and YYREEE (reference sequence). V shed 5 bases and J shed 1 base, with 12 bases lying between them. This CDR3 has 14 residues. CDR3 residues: CASREGTSQETQYF. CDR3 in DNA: TGTGCCAGCAGGGAAGGGACTTCCCAAGAGACCCAGTACTTC.

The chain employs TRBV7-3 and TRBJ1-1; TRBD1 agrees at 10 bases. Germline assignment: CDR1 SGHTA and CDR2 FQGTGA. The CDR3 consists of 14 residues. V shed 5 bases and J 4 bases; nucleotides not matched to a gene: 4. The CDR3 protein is CASSPGQGVTEAFF. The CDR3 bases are TGTGCCAGCAGCCCCGGACAGGGGGTCACTGAAGCTTTCTTT.

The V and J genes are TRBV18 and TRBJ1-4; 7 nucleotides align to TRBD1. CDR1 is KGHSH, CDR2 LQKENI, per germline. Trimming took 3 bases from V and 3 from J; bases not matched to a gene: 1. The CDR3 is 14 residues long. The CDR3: CASSPDRSNEKLFF. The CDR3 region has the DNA TGTGCCAGCTCACCGGACAGGTCTAATGAAAAACTGTTTTTT. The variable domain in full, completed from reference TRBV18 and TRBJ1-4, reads NAGVMQNPRHLVRRRGQEARLRCSPMKGHSHVYWYRQLPEEGLKFMVYLQKENIIDESGMPKERFSAEFPKEGPSILRIQQVVRGDSAAYFCASSPDRSNEKLFFGSGTQLSVL.

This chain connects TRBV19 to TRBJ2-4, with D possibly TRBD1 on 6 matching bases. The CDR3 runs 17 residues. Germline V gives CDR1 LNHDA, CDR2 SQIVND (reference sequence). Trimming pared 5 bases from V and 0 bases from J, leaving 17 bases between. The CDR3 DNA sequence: TGTGCCAGTAGTCCGGAATCTGGGACACTAGCCAAAAACATTCAGTACTTC. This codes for CASSPESGTLAKNIQYF.

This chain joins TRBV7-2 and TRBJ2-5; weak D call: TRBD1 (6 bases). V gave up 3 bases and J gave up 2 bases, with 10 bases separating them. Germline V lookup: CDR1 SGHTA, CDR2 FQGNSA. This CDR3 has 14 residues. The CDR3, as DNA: TGTGCCAGCAGCTTCCAGGGGCTACAAGAGACCCAGTACTTC. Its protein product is CASSFQGLQETQYF.

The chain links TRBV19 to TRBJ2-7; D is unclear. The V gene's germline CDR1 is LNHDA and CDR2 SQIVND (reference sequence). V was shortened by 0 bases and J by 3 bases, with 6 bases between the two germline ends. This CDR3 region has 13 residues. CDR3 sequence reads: CASSIDLSYEQYF. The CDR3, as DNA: TGTGCCAGTAGTATAGATCTAAGCTACGAGCAGTACTTC.

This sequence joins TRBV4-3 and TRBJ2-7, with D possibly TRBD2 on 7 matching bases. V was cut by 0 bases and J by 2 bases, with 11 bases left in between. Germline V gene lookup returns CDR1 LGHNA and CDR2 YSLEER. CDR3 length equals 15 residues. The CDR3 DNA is TGCGCCAGCAGCCAAGATCCGGGGGGCACCTACGAGCAGTACTTC. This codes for CASSQDPGGTYEQYF.

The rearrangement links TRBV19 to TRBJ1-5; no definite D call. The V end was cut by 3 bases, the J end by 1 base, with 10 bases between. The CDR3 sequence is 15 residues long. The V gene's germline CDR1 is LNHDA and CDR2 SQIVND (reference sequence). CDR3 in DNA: TGTGCCAGTAGTATTGGAGATAGGAGCAATCAGCCCCAGCATTTT. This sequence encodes CASSIGDRSNQPQHF.